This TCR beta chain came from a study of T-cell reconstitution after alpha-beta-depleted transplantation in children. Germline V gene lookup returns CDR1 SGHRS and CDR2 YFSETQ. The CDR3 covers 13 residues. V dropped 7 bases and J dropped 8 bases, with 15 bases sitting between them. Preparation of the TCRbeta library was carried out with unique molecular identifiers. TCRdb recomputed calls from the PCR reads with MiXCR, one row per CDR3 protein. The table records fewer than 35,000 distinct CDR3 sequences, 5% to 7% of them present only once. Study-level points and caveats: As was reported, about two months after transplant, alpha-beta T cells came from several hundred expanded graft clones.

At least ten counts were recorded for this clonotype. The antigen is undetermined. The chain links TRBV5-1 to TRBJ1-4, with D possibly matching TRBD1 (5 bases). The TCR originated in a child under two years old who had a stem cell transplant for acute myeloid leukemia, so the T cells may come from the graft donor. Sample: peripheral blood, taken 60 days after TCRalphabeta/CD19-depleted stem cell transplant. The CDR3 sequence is CASSRARGEKLFF. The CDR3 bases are TGCGCCAGCTCCAGGGCCCGAGGGGAAAAACTGTTTTTT.